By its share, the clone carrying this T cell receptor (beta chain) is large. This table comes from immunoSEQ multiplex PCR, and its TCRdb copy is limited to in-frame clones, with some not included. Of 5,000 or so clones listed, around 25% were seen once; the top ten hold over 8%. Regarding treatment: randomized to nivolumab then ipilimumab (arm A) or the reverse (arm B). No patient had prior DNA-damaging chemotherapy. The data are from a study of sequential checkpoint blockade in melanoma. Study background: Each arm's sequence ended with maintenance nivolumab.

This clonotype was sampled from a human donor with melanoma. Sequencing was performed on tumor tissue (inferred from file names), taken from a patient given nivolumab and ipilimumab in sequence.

CDR3 in amino acids: CASSPHRLNTEAFF. The CDR3 DNA reads TGTGCCAGCAGTCCCCACCGGCTTAACACTGAAGCTTTCTTT. The V call is TRBV6-8, the J call TRBJ1-1; D not resolved. V dropped 5 bases and J dropped 2 bases, with 12 bases sitting between them. CDR3 length equals 14 residues. Germline CDR1 and CDR2: MNHGY and SAAAGT.